Listed below are T cell receptor beta chains from one sample, sequenced in a study of T-cell memory formation after mild COVID-19. MiXCR was run by TCRdb on the 5' RACE reads, yielding one entry per CDR3 protein. The table has approximately 260,000 distinct CDR3 sequences, around 15% seen once. Sequenced material: PBMCs or a T cell subset sorted from them (not recorded which). Source of these receptors: a man aged 18 to 29 who had mild COVID-19 (a few samples of this study predate the infection). Cell type and time point are not known. CDR3s include the opening cysteine and the closing phenylalanine or tryptophan. The order of the fields is D gene, clone size, J gene, V gene, CDR3 length, CDR3 DNA, CDR3 protein. A D gene is named only where the DNA matches it firmly. Expanded clones are given a class, and other clones once, few, many or no size at all.

TRBD1	NA	TRBJ1-2	TRBV7-9	15	TGTGCCAGCAGCGTTACAGGGGCCGCGGGCTATGGCTACACCTTC	CASSVTGAAGYGYTF
NA	few	TRBJ2-3	TRBV7-2	16	TGTGCCAGCAGCGGGGTCTACGGGGGGCCCACAGATACGCAGTATTTT	CASSGVYGGPTDTQYF
TRBD1	NA	TRBJ2-7	TRBV2	13	TGTGCCAGCTCAGGGACAGCCTCCTACGAGCAGTACTTC	CASSGTASYEQYF
NA	many	TRBJ1-2	TRBV12-3/TRBV12-4	12	TGTGCCAGCAGTCGACAGGACCGCTGGAGCACCTTC	CASSRQDRWSTF
NA	few	TRBJ1-6	TRBV11-1	14	TGTGCCAGCAGCGGCGACTACTATAATTCACCCCTCCACTTT	CASSGDYYNSPLHF
NA	NA	TRBJ2-3	TRBV5-1	18	TGCGCCAGCAGGCTCGGACAGTCAGCCTCGACTAGCACAGATACGCAGTATTTT	CASRLGQSASTSTDTQYF
NA	NA	TRBJ2-5	TRBV29-1	12	TGCAGCGCCACTAGCCAGGGGGAGACCCAGTACTTC	CSATSQGETQYF
NA	NA	TRBJ1-2	TRBV29-1	13	TGCAGCGCCGATGCGGGGATCCACTATGGCTACACCTTC	CSADAGIHYGYTF
NA	few	TRBJ1-5	TRBV12-3/TRBV12-4	14	TGTGCCAGCAGTTCAAAACAGCTCAATCAGCCCCAGCATTTT	CASSSKQLNQPQHF
TRBD2	few	TRBJ2-4	TRBV12-3/TRBV12-4	15	TGTGCCAGCAGTCTGACTAGCGGGGGGAGGAACATTCAGTACTTC	CASSLTSGGRNIQYF